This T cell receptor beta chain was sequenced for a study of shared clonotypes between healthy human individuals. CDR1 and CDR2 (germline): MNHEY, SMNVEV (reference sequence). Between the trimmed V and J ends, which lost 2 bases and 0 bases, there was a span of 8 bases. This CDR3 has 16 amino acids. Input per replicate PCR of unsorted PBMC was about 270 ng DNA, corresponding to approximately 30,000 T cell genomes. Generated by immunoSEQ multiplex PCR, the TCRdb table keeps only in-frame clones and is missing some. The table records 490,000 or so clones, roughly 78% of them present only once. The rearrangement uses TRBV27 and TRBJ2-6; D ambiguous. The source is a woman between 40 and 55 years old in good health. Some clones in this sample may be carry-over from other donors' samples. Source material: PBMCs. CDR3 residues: CASSLGVLSGANVLTF. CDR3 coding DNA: TGTGCCAGCAGTTTAGGGGTTCTCTCTGGGGCCAACGTCCTGACTTTC.